Following are 23 T cell receptor delta chains from one sample sequenced in a study of γδ T cells in repeated Plasmodium falciparum infection. TCRdb re-called clones from the multiplex PCR reads via CATT. The sample records 90,000 or so delta-chain clones, approximately 0.96% being singletons. Bulk repertoires came from Vgamma9/Vdelta2+ or Vdelta2-negative gammadelta T cells flow-sorted from PBMC. Input material: gamma-delta T cells from blood. These receptor sequences come from a pool of human donors (malaria-infected and uninfected, not separated).

As concerns this clone: A far larger clone is only one base removed, so a read error is likely. Distinct nucleotide sequences in the sample also encode this CDR3. The V gene reported is TRDV3; the J gene is uncalled. In germline, CDR1 is TVYSNPD, CDR2 GDNSRS (reference sequence). The CDR3 consists of 19 residues. The CDR3 DNA is TGTGCCATACGTGCTCATTCTGAATTGTGCGAAAGTGCCACCGATAAACTCATCTTC. Amino acids: CAIRAHSELCESATDKLIF.

As for this clone: TCRdb lists the protein of a much larger clone for this DNA, which differs at residue 5, so this is likely a read error; the protein given here is translated from the DNA itself. The rearrangement joins TRDV2 to TRDJ1; 11 bases fit TRDD3. As TCRdb names no J gene, one was assigned here on the basis of a DNA match to germline. Germline values: CDR1 GEAIGNYY, CDR2 EKD. The CDR3 is 17 residues long. V dropped 2 bases and J dropped 2; count of bases not matched to a gene: 9. The CDR3 here is CACDMVLGDSTTDKLIF. CDR3 nucleotide sequence: TGTGCCTGTGACATGGTACTGGGGGATAGCACGACCGATAAACTCATCTTT.

As for this clone: This is likely an artifact of a read error, given a far larger clone one base away. Other nucleotide sequences from this sample produce the same CDR3. This sequence joins TRDV1 and TRDJ1; 10 bases match TRDD3. TCRdb records no J gene; here it was assigned by comparing the DNA to germline. J was trimmed by 4 bases and V by 1 base; bases with no gene match: 33. This CDR3 region has 25 residues. In germline, CDR1 is TSWWSYY, CDR2 QGS. The DNA of the CDR3 is TGTGCTCTTGGGGAACAGAAAAATCTCGCCTTGCCTTATTTGCTGGGGGATATGGTGGACGATAAACTCATCTTT. It codes for CALGEQKNLALPYLLGDMVDDKLIF.

This clone was seen a few times. TCRdb's protein, taken from a much larger clone, differs from this DNA's translation at residue 12, likely owing to a read error; the protein displayed comes from the DNA. This chain uses TRDV1 with TRDJ1; D uncertain. CDR1 TSWWSYY and CDR2 QGS come from the germline V gene. There are 15 residues in the CDR3. CDR3 amino acids: CALGNRVLATDRLIF. In nucleotides, the CDR3 is TGTGCTCTTGGGAACAGGGTGCTGGCAACCGATAGACTCATCTTT.

A few counts support this clone. The amino acid sequence in TCRdb belongs to a much larger clone and departs from this DNA's translation at residue 16, likely a sequencing read error; the sequence shown is translated from the DNA. The J gene was not called, though the V gene is TRDV2; TRDD3, the table's D call, lacks a check against the DNA. The CDR3 length is 18 residues. Germline V gene data show CDR1 as GEAIGNYY and CDR2 as EKD. This CDR3 is CACDTGTASSWDTRQVFF. The CDR3 DNA reads as TGTGCCTGTGACACGGGTACTGCAAGCTCCTGGGACACCCGACAGGTGTTTTTC.

Worth noting for this clone: A far larger clone is a single base away, which makes a read error likely. The sample has other DNA sequences that encode this CDR3 too. The J gene is TRDJ1, the V gene TRDV1, with 8 bases aligning to TRDD3. Because TCRdb records no J gene, it was assigned here through a match of the DNA to germline. The length of the CDR3 is 18 residues. Germline V gene data show CDR1 as TSWWSYY and CDR2 as QGS. With 2 bases clipped from V and 3 bases from J, the junction kept 14 bases outside the gene matches. The CDR3 bases are TGTGCTCTTGGGGAAAGCCCCCTGTACTGGGGGTCCTCCGATAAACTCATCTTT. It translates to CALGESPLYWGSSDKLIF.

As to this clone: TCRdb attributes to this sequence the protein of a much larger clone, which differs from the DNA translation at residue 13; a read error is likely, and the protein displayed is translated from the DNA. The chain carries TRDV1 and TRDJ1; 11 positions agree with TRDD3. Per the germline V gene, CDR1 is TSWWSYY and CDR2 is QGS. Losses at the gene ends were 0 bases for V and 3 bases for J; bases not matched to a gene: 12. The CDR3 consists of 19 residues. The CDR3 nucleotides are TGTGCTCTTGGGGAACTAACCGTTCCTGGGGGATACTTGCCCGATAAACTCATCTTT. Its protein product is CALGELTVPGGYLPDKLIF.

There are a few counts of this clone. Given a far larger clone just one base away, this is likely a sequencing read error. Other DNA sequences of this sample code for an identical CDR3. This chain joins TRDV1 and TRDJ1; 8 bases are a match to TRDD3. The germline V gene encodes CDR1 TSWWSYY and CDR2 QGS. The length of the CDR3 is 20 residues. CDR3 DNA: TGTGCCCTTGGGGAACCGTCTCCTACTACTGGGGGGGTATCAGGAGATAAACTCATCTTT. Protein sequence: CALGEPSPTTGGVSGDKLIF.

The table lists this clone with a few counts. The mismatch at residue 12 between this DNA's translation and the TCRdb protein of a much larger clone likely reflects a read error; the protein shown is translated from the DNA. The DNA of the CDR3 is TGTGCCTGTGACGACATTACTGGGGGATACACCAATAAACTCATCTTT. Protein: CACDDITGGYTNKLIF. The V and J genes are TRDV2 and TRDJ1; TRDD3 matches at 12 bases. As TCRdb names no J gene, one was assigned here on the basis of a DNA match to germline. The germline gives CDR1 GEAIGNYY, CDR2 EKD. The CDR3 is made up of 16 amino acids.

Comments on this clone: Given a far larger clone just one base away, this is likely a sequencing read error. Different DNA sequences within this sample yield the same CDR3. The rearrangement uses TRDV2 and TRDJ1, with D possibly called TRDD2 or TRDD3 (5 bases each). The J gene was not available in TCRdb and was assigned here by matching the DNA to germline segments. Looked up from germline, CDR1 is GEAIGNYY and CDR2 is EKD. CDR3 length: 20 amino acids. DNA for the CDR3: TGTGCCTGCGACACCGTTAATAACTCACCTACAGGTGTCGGCTGGGAAAAACTCATCTTT. Translating it yields CACDTVNNSPTGVGWEKLIF.

This clone was counted between two and nine times. The protein given by TCRdb reflects a much larger clone and differs at residue 5 from this DNA's translation, likely from a read error; the protein shown is the DNA's translation. The chain uses TRDV1 and TRDJ1; 11 positions agree with TRDD3. TCRdb leaves out the J gene; it was filled in here by matching the DNA to germline. Germline V lookup: CDR1 TSWWSYY, CDR2 QGS. After removal of 5 bases from V and 0 bases from J, the junction contained 17 bases not matched to a gene. This CDR3 is built from 20 residues. The CDR3 loop reads CALGLIYWGISHPYTDKLIF. CDR3 bases: TGTGCTCTTGGGCTGATTTACTGGGGGATATCCCACCCGTACACCGATAAACTCATCTTT.

This clone was detected only a few times. Given a far larger clone just one base away, this is likely a sequencing read error. This CDR3 is also generated by other DNA sequences in the sample. The J gene went uncalled, whereas the V gene is TRDV1; the DNA was not compared with TRDD3, the D call given in the table. Germline lookup yields CDR1 TSWWSYY and CDR2 QGS. The CDR3 has 18 amino acids. CDR3 nucleotide sequence: TGTGCTCTTGGGAAGCCCATTCCTCCGCGGGTGCCTCTCGATAAGCTCATCTTT. This sequence encodes CALGKPIPPRVPLDKLIF.

A remark on this clone: TCRdb pairs this DNA with a much larger clone's protein that differs at residue 10, likely a read error; the protein shown was translated from the DNA. The genes are TRDV1 and TRDJ1; the match to TRDD2 covers 7 bases. As TCRdb names no J gene, one was assigned here on the basis of a DNA match to germline. Per germline, CDR1 TSWWSYY and CDR2 QGS. CDR3 length: 19 amino acids. The V gene end was trimmed by 2 bases and the J gene end by 4 bases; junction bases not matched to a gene: 19. CDR3 region: CALGEGYSYPYPQRDKLIF. The DNA for the CDR3 is TGTGCTCTTGGGGAAGGCTATTCCTACCCTTACCCGCAACGCGATAAACTCATCTTT.

Worth noting for this clone: This DNA translates differently at residue 19 from the TCRdb protein, which is that of a much larger clone; a read error is likely, and the protein shown is the DNA's own translation. This sequence joins TRDV3 and TRDJ2, with a tentative D call TRDD3 (5 bases). The CDR3 runs to 22 residues. CDR1 and CDR2 from the germline V gene are TVYSNPD and GDNSRS (reference sequence). The CDR3 here is CAFRTRSVGRLGYDRLTARLFF. The CDR3 nucleotides read TGTGCCTTTCGAACCCGGTCAGTAGGGAGATTGGGGTACGATCGATTGACAGCACGACTCTTCTTT.

This clone was counted at least ten times. The protein given by TCRdb reflects a much larger clone and differs at residue 3 from this DNA's translation, likely from a read error; the protein shown is the DNA's translation. The V call is TRDV2, the J call TRDJ2, with D possibly being TRDD3 (6 bases). CDR1 GEAIGNYY and CDR2 EKD come from the germline V gene. The CDR3 is 15 residues long. Written as DNA, the CDR3 is TGTGCCCGTGACACCGTAGGGGGACGGACAGCACAACTCTTCTTT. Translated: CARDTVGGRTAQLFF.

In its sample, this clone was seen many times. This likely traces to a read error, being one base from a far larger clone. The sample contains more than one DNA sequence encoding this CDR3. The rearrangement links TRDV2 to TRDJ1, with 9 positions matching TRDD3. Here the J gene came from matching the DNA to germline, since TCRdb omits it. With V trimmed by 0 bases and J by 0 bases, 22 bases remained unmatched. Germline V gives CDR1 GEAIGNYY, CDR2 EKD. The CDR3 sequence is 22 residues long. The CDR3 DNA sequence: TGTGCCTGTGACACCGTCAAAGGAGTTAGTACCGGGGGATACCCCGACACCGATAAACTCATCTTT. It translates to CACDTVKGVSTGGYPDTDKLIF.

This clone was counted many times. The chain uses TRDV1 and TRDJ1; 12 nucleotides agree with TRDD3. The CDR3 loop spans 21 amino acids. Looked up from germline, CDR1 is TSWWSYY and CDR2 is QGS. With V trimmed by 1 base and J by 10 bases, 25 bases remained unmatched. The CDR3 is CALGEQPSYGTGGYSGIRLIF. The CDR3 region has the DNA TGTGCTCTTGGGGAACAACCTTCCTACGGTACTGGGGGATACTCGGGCATAAGACTCATCTTT.

This clone was counted between two and nine times. The protein TCRdb gives is from a much larger clone and does not agree with this DNA's translation at residue 16, likely a read error; the protein shown here comes from the DNA. The CDR3 DNA follows: TGTGCCTGTGACACCCTTAAGAATCCCGTACTGGGGGATACGCACCGGACCGATAAACTCATCTTT. Translated: CACDTLKNPVLGDTHRTDKLIF. The chain employs TRDV2 and TRDJ1; 13 bases agree with TRDD3. Assignment of the J gene here rests on matching the DNA to germline, because TCRdb gives none. Per germline, CDR1 GEAIGNYY and CDR2 EKD. Trimming removed 0 bases from V and 2 bases from J; junction bases left unmatched: 20. CDR3 length: 22 residues.

This clone was counted at least ten times. This is likely an artifact of a read error, given a far larger clone one base away. Other DNA sequences in this sample translate to the same CDR3. No J gene was called, and the V gene is TRDV1; TRDD3 is the table's D call, not checked against the DNA. Germline values: CDR1 TSWWSYY, CDR2 QGS. The CDR3 covers 19 residues. The CDR3 region has the DNA TGTGCTCTTGGGGAAATCCGGTACTGGGGGATACGGCCTACCGATAAACTCATCTTC. This translates into CALGEIRYWGIRPTDKLIF.

This clone was observed a handful of times. A single base is all that separates this from a far larger clone, so a read error is likely. Other DNA sequences within the sample encode an identical CDR3. V and J are TRDV2 and TRDJ1; no clear D. No J gene is reported in TCRdb; it was inferred here by comparing the DNA with germline. This CDR3 is 18 amino acids long. The germline V gene has CDR1 GEAIGNYY and CDR2 EKD. CDR3 in amino acids: CACDTGRIGVGDTDKLIF. CDR3 in DNA: TGTGCCTGCGACACCGGTCGAATCGGGGTGGGAGACACCGATAAACTCATCTTT.

In this sample, this clone turned up a few times. A far more abundant clone sits one base away, making this likely a read error. Other nucleotide sequences in the sample specify the same CDR3. The chain employs TRDV1 and TRDJ1; tentative D call: TRDD3 (5 bases). Because TCRdb records no J gene, it was assigned here through a match of the DNA to germline. The CDR3 contains 13 residues. The germline V gene has CDR1 TSWWSYY and CDR2 QGS. The CDR3: CALGASPHDKLIF. In DNA, the CDR3 is TGCGCTCTTGGGGCATCGCCCCACGATAAACTCATCTTT.

This clone was detected only a few times. For this DNA, TCRdb reports the protein of a much larger clone, which diverges at residue 6, most likely from a read error; the protein presented here is translated directly from the DNA. The chain uses TRDV1 and TRDJ1; 8 bases are a match to TRDD3. Looked up from germline, CDR1 is TSWWSYY and CDR2 is QGS. The junction had 22 bases not matched to a gene; V was cut back by 4 bases and J by 0 bases. The CDR3 is made up of 21 amino acids. CDR3: CALGACLPSYDLWGNTDKLIF. DNA for the CDR3: TGTGCTCTTGGGGCGTGCCTCCCGTCCTACGACCTCTGGGGGAACACCGATAAACTCATCTTT.

This clone was seen a few times. It differs at one base from a far larger clone, so likely a read error. Different DNA sequences within this sample yield the same CDR3. The chain carries TRDV1 and TRDJ1; maybe TRDD2 (5 bases). TCRdb does not report a J gene; here it was assigned by matching the DNA to germline references. The CDR3 runs to 22 residues. Germline loops: CDR1 TSWWSYY, CDR2 QGS. Trimming cost V 5 bases and J 0 bases, with 34 bases left between them. Written as DNA, the CDR3 is TGTGCTCTTGGGAAATCCCCTTCAGTGGGACCGAATAAGACTAAGTACACCGATAAACTCATCTTT. Translation: CALGKSPSVGPNKTKYTDKLIF.